This T cell receptor (beta chain) comes out of a study of shared clonotypes between healthy human individuals. Overall study findings and caveats: Naive subsets tended to show greater estimated richness than memory subsets. Some clonotypes were shared by all four sorted-subset donors, while others were not shared. The non-shared ones had lower generation probabilities than the shared ones.

Concerning this clone: Its antigen is unknown.

As defined, naive CD8 cells were CD45RO-negative and positively selected for CCR7, with terminally differentiated effector memory CD45RA+ cells excluded. Donors, without exception, were Caucasian adults residing in Nashville, Tennessee. Deep-level assay runs were performed. Sequencing used immunoSEQ multiplex PCR; TCRdb keeps in-frame clones, though not all of them. This sample has 800,000 to 950,000 clones, with about 97% found just once. The TCR originated in a man aged 30 to 45 in good health. The sequencing sample was made of naive CD8+ T cells sorted from blood.

The CDR3 nucleotides are TGTGCCAGCAGCCCGGACGGGAACAGCCCCTACGAGCAGTACTTC. Encoded protein: CASSPDGNSPYEQYF. The chain employs TRBV7-2 and TRBJ2-7; TRBD2 is a possible D gene (5 bases). Trimming left V 5 bases short and J 2 bases short, with 16 bases between. Germline lookup yields CDR1 SGHTA and CDR2 FQGNSA. There are 15 residues in the CDR3.